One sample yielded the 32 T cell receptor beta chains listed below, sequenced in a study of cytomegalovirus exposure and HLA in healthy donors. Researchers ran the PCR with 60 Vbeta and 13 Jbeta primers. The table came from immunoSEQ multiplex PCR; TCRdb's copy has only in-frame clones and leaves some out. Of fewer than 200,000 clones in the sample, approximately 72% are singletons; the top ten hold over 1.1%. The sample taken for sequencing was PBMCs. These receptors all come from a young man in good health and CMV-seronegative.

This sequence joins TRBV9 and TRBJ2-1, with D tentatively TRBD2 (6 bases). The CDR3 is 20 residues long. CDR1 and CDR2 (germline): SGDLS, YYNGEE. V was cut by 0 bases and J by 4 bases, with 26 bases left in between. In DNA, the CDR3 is TGTGCCAGCAGCGTAGTCCCCGGGGGTCGGCGGCTCCGGGGGTACAATGAGCAGTTCTTC. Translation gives CASSVVPGGRRLRGYNEQFF.

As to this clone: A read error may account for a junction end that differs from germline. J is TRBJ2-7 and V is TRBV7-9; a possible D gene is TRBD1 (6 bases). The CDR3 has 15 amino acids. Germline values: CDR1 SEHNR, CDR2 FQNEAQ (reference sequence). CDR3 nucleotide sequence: TGTTCCAGCAGCTCGAGACAGGTCATCCCCTACGAGCAGTACTTC. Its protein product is CSSSSRQVIPYEQYF.

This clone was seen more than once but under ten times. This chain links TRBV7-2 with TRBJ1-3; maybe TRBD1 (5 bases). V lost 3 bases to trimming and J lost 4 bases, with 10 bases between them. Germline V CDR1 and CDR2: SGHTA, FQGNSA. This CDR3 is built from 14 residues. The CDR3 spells CASSFQGGGNTIYF. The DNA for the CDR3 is TGTGCCAGCAGCTTTCAGGGAGGGGGAAACACCATATATTTT.

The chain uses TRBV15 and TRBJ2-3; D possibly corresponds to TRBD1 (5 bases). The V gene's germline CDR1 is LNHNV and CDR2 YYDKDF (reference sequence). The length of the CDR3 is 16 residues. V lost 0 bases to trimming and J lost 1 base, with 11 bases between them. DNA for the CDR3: TGTGCCACCAGCAGAGAGGGGCAGACACGCACAGATACGCAGTATTTT. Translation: CATSREGQTRTDTQYF.

CDR3 protein: CASSGSGTSLGEQYF. In nucleotides, the CDR3 is TGTGCCAGCAGTGGTTCCGGGACTAGCCTGGGCGAGCAGTACTTC. V usage is TRBV2 and J usage is TRBJ2-7; 9 bases match TRBD2. The germline CDR1 and CDR2 sequences are SNHLY and FYNNEI. After removal of 4 bases from V and 6 bases from J, the junction contained 10 bases not matched to a gene. This CDR3 has 15 residues.

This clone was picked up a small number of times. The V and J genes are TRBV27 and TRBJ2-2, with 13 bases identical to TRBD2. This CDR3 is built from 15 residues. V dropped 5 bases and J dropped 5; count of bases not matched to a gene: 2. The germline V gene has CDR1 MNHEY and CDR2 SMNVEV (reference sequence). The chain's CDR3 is CASSPGLAGTGELFF. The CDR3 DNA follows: TGTGCCAGCAGTCCGGGACTAGCGGGGACCGGGGAGCTGTTTTTT.

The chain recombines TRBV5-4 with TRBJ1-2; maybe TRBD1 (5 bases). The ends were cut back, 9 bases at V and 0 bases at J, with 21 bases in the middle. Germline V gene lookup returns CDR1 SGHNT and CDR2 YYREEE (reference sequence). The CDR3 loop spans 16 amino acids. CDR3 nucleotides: TGTGCCACCGGAGGGGCTCACGCGGCCTCTAACTATGGCTACACCTTC. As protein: CATGGAHAASNYGYTF. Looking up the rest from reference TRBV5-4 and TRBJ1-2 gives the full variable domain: ETGVTQSPTHLIKTRGQQVTLRCSSQSGHNTVSWYQQALGQGPQFIFQYYREEENGRGNFPPRFSGLQFPNYSSELNVNALELDDSALYLCATGGAHAASNYGYTFGSGTRLTVV.

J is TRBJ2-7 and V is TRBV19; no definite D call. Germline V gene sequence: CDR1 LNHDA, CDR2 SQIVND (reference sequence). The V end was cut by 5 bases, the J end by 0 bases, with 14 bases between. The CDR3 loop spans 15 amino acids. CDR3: CASSFGSSSSYEQYF. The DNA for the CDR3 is TGTGCCAGTAGTTTCGGGTCCTCGAGCTCCTACGAGCAGTACTTC.

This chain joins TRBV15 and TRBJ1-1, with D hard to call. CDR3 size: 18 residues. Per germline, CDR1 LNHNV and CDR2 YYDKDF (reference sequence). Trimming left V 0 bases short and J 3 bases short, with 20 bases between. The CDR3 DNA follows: TGTGCCACCAGCAGAGATGAGGCCGAAGTCGGATTCTACACTGAAGCTTTCTTT. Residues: CATSRDEAEVGFYTEAFF.

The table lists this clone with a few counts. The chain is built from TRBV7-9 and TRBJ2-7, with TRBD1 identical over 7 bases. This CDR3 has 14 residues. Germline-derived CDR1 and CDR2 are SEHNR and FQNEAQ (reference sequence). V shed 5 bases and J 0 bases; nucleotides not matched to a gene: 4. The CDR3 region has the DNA TGTGCCAGCAGCACGGACAGGACCTCCTACGAGCAGTACTTC. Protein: CASSTDRTSYEQYF.

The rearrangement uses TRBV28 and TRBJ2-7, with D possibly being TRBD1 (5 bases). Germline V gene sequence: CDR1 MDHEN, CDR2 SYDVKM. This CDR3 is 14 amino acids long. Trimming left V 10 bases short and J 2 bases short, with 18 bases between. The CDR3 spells CATLSVRATYEQYF. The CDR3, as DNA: TGTGCCACTCTCTCCGTCAGGGCGACCTACGAGCAGTACTTC.

The DNA for the CDR3 is TGTGCCAGCAGTTTGGGGGGCAATGAGCAGTTCTTC. This gives the protein CASSLGGNEQFF. The chain joins TRBV28 to TRBJ2-1, with D possibly being TRBD2 (6 bases). The ends were cut back, 3 bases at V and 6 bases at J, with 6 bases in the middle. This CDR3 is 12 amino acids long. The germline V gene encodes CDR1 MDHEN and CDR2 SYDVKM.

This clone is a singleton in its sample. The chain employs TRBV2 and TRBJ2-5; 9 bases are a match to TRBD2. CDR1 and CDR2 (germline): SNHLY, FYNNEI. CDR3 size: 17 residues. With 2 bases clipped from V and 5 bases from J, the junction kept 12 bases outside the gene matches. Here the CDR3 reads CASSERLAATTRETQYF. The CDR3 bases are TGTGCCAGCAGTGAAAGACTAGCGGCCACAACGAGGGAGACCCAGTACTTC.

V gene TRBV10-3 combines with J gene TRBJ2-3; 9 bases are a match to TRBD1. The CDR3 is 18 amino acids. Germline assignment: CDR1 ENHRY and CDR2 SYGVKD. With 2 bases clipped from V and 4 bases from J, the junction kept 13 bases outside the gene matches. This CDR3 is CAISEPTSATGGPDTQYF. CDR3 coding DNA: TGTGCCATCAGTGAGCCGACATCGGCGACAGGGGGTCCAGATACGCAGTATTTT.

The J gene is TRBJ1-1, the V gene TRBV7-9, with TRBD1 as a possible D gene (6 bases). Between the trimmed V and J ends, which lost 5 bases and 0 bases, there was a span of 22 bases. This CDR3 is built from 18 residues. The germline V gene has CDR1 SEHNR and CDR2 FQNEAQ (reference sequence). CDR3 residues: CASSPGGQAHFMNTEAFF. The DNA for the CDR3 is TGTGCCAGCAGCCCTGGGGGCCAGGCGCACTTCATGAACACTGAAGCTTTCTTT.

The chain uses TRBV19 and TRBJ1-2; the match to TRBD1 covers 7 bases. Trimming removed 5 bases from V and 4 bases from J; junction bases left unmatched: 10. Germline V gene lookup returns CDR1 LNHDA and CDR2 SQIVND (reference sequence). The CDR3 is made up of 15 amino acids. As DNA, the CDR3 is TGTGCCAGTAGTTTTGGAGGGGGCCAGCCCTATGGCTACACCTTC. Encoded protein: CASSFGGGQPYGYTF.

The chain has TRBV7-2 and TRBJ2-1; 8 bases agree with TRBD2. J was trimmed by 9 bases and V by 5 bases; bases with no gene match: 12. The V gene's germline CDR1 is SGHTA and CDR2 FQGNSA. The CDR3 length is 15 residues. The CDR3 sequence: CASSPFSGKGGEQFF. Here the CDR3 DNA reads TGTGCCAGCAGCCCCTTTAGCGGGAAGGGGGGTGAGCAGTTCTTC.

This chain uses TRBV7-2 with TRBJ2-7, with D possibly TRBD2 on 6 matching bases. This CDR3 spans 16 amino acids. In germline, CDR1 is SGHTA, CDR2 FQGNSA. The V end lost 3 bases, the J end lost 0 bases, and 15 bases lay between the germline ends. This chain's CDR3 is CASSLEGLPPSYEQYF. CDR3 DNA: TGTGCCAGCAGCTTGGAGGGATTACCCCCCTCCTACGAGCAGTACTTC.

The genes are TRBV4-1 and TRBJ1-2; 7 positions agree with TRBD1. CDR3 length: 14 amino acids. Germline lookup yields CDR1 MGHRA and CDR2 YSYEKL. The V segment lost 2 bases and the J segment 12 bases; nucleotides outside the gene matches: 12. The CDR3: CASSQLPQGKQNTF. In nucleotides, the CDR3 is TGCGCCAGCAGCCAACTTCCACAGGGGAAGCAGAACACCTTC.

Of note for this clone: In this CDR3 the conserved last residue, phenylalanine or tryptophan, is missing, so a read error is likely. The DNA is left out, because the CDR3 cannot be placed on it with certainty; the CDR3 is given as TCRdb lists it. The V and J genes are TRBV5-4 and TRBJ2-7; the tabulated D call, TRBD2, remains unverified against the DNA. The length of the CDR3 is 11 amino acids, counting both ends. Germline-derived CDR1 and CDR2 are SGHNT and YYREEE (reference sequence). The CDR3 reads CASSFSGRGIL.

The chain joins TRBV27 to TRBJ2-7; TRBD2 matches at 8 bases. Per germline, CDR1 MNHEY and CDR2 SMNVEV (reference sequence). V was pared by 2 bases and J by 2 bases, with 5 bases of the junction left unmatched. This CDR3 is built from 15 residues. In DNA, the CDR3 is TGTGCCAGCAGTTTAGTGAGCGGGAGTCCCTACGAGCAGTACTTC. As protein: CASSLVSGSPYEQYF.

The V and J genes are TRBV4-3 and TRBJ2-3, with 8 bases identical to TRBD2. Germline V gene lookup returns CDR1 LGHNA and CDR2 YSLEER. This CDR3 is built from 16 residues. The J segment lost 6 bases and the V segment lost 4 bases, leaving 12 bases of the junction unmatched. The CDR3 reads CASSPSGRLRGDTQYF. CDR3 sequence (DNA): TGCGCCAGCAGCCCTAGCGGGCGCCTTAGGGGGGATACGCAGTATTTT.

The CDR3 spells CASRYRVLGEQYF. The CDR3 DNA reads TGCGCCAGCAGGTACAGGGTCCTGGGGGAGCAGTACTTC. The rearrangement links TRBV5-1 to TRBJ2-7, with D perhaps matching TRBD1 (6 bases). Trimming removed 5 bases at V and 7 bases at J, with 16 bases between. Germline V gene sequence: CDR1 SGHRS, CDR2 YFSETQ. CDR3 size: 13 residues.

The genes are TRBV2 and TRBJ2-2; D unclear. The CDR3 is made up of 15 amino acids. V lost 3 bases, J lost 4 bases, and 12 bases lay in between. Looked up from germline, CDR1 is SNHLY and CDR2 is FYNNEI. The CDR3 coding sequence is TGTGCCAGCAGTGAGGGCGACCCTTCCACCGGGGAGCTGTTTTTT. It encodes CASSEGDPSTGELFF.

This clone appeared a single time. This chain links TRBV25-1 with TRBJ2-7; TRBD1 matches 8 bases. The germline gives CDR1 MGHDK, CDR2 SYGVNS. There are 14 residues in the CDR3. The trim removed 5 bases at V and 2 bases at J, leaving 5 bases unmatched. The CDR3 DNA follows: TGTGCCAGCAGTAGCAGGGGGCCTACCTACGAGCAGTACTTC. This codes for CASSSRGPTYEQYF.

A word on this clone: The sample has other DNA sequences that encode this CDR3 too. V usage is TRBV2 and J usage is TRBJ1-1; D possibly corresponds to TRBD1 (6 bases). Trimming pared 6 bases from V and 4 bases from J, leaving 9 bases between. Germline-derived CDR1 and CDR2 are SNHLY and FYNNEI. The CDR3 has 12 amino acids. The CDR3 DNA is TGTGCCAGCAGGGGCAGGGGCACTGAAGCTTTCTTT. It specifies CASRGRGTEAFF. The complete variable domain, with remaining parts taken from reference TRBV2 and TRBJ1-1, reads EPEVTQTPSHQVTQMGQEVILRCVPISNHLYFYWYRQILGQKVEFLVSFYNNEISEKSEIFDDQFSVERPDGSNFTLKIRSTKLEDSAMYFCASRGRGTEAFFGQGTRLTVV.

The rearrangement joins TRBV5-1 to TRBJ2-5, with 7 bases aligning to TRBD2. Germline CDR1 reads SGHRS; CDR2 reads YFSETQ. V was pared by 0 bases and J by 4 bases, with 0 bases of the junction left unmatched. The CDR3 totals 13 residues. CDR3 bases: TGCGCCAGCAGCTTGGGGGGGGGAGAGACCCAGTACTTC. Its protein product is CASSLGGGETQYF.

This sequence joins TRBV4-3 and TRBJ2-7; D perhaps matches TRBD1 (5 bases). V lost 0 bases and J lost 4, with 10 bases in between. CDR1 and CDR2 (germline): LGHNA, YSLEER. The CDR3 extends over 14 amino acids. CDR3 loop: CASSQDSQGYEQYF. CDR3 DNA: TGCGCCAGCAGCCAAGATAGCCAGGGTTACGAGCAGTACTTC.

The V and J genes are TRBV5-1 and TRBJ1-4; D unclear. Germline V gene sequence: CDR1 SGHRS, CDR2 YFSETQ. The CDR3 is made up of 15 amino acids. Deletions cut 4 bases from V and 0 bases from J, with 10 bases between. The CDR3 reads CASSLSTATNEKLFF. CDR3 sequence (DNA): TGCGCCAGCAGCCTCTCCACAGCAACTAATGAAAAACTGTTTTTT.

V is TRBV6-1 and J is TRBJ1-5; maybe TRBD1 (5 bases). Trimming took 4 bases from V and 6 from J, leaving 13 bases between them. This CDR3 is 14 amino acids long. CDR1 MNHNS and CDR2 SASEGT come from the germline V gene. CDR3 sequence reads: CASSVERGGQPQHF. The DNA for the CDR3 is TGTGCCAGCAGTGTCGAGCGGGGGGGTCAGCCCCAGCATTTT.

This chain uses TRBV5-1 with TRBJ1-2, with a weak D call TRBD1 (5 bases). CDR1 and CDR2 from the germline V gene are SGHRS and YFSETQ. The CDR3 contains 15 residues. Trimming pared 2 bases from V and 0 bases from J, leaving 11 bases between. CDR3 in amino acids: CASSLRQRANYGYTF. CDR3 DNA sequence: TGCGCCAGCAGCTTAAGACAGAGAGCTAACTATGGCTACACCTTC.

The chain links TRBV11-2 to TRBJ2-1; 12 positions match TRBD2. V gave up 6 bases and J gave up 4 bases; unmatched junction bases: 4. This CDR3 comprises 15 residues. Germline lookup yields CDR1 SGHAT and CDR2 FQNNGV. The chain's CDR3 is CASRRLAGAYNEQFF. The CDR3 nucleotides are TGTGCCAGCAGGCGACTAGCGGGAGCGTACAATGAGCAGTTCTTC.